The 14 T cell receptor beta chains listed next were all sequenced from one sample in a study of technical replicates of blood from a few donors. The protocol was immunoSEQ multiplex PCR, while the TCRdb copy is restricted to in-frame clones and leaves out a portion. The table records roughly 80,000 clones, nearly 96% of them present only once. Sequenced input: T cells isolated from PBMCs. These receptors all stem from a human donor in good health.

The CDR3 is CASSEGLAGEQFF. Written as DNA, the CDR3 is TGCGCCAGCAGTGAGGGGCTAGCGGGTGAGCAGTTCTTC. This rearrangement joins TRBV10-2 to TRBJ2-1; 8 nucleotides match TRBD2. Looked up from germline, CDR1 is WSHSY and CDR2 is SAAADI. There are 13 residues in the CDR3. V trimming: 2 bases; J trimming: 9 bases; junction bases outside the gene matches: 3.

V is TRBV29-1 and J is TRBJ1-4; 7 nucleotides line up with TRBD1. Germline V gene lookup returns CDR1 SQVTM and CDR2 ANQGSEA. The CDR3 is 16 amino acids. V was clipped by 0 bases and J by 0 bases; unmatched bases: 4. CDR3 in DNA: TGCAGCGTTGAAGAGACCGGGACAGCAACTAATGAAAAACTGTTTTTT. It specifies CSVEETGTATNEKLFF.

The chain carries TRBV19 and TRBJ1-5; TRBD1 aligns across 7 bases. CDR3 size: 16 residues. The V segment lost 1 base and the J segment 0 bases; nucleotides outside the gene matches: 3. The germline CDR1 and CDR2 sequences are LNHDA and SQIVND (reference sequence). The CDR3 DNA sequence: TGTGCCAGTAGTATAGTCGGGACAGCTAGCAATCAGCCCCAGCATTTT. Translating gives CASSIVGTASNQPQHF.

This rearrangement joins TRBV13 to TRBJ2-1; 10 positions match TRBD2. The germline gives CDR1 PRHDT, CDR2 FYEKMQ (reference sequence). The CDR3 is 17 residues long. V was clipped by 3 bases and J by 9 bases; unmatched bases: 14. Here the CDR3 DNA reads TGTGCCAGCAGCTTGCGCCTTTACAGCGGGAGGGCCTCTGAGCAGTTCTTC. Translating gives CASSLRLYSGRASEQFF.

V is TRBV11-3 and J is TRBJ2-4; TRBD2 aligns across 9 bases. The V gene's germline CDR1 is SGHNT and CDR2 YENEEA. This CDR3 contains 14 residues. V lost 5 bases, J lost 8 bases, and 7 bases stayed unmatched. DNA for the CDR3: TGTGCCAGCAGCGATAGCGGGAGTGGGGACATTCAGTACTTC. Amino acid sequence: CASSDSGSGDIQYF.

V is TRBV10-3 and J is TRBJ1-2; 9 bases fit TRBD1. The CDR3 runs 14 residues. CDR1 ENHRY and CDR2 SYGVKD come from the germline V gene. The V and J ends lost 6 bases and 10 bases, in that order; junction bases with no gene match: 12. CDR3 coding DNA: TGTGCCATCAGGGGACAGGGTCAAAGGGAGGACTACACCTTC. This sequence encodes CAIRGQGQREDYTF.

The V gene is TRBV6-4, the J gene TRBJ2-3; D is unclear. This CDR3 contains 14 residues. V was shortened by 5 bases and J by 5 bases, with 14 bases between the two germline ends. In germline, CDR1 is MRHNA, CDR2 SNTAGT. The CDR3, as DNA: TGTGCCAGCAGTATAGCTCCCCGTGGAGATACGCAGTATTTT. Translating it yields CASSIAPRGDTQYF.

This clone showed up just a few times. V usage is TRBV28 and J usage is TRBJ1-4; 8 bases agree with TRBD1. J lost 8 bases, V lost 9 bases, and 14 bases had no gene match. CDR3 size: 15 residues. Germline V gene sequence: CDR1 MDHEN, CDR2 SYDVKM. CDR3 sequence reads: CASSPGTGRKEKLFF. CDR3 DNA: TGTGCCAGTTCCCCGGGGACAGGACGGAAGGAAAAACTGTTTTTT.

The rearrangement joins TRBV5-1 to TRBJ2-1; 7 bases match TRBD1. This CDR3 comprises 15 residues. The V gene's germline CDR1 is SGHRS and CDR2 YFSETQ. With 0 bases clipped from V and 3 bases from J, the junction kept 3 bases outside the gene matches. CDR3 sequence (DNA): TGCGCCAGCAGCTTGGGAGGGGGCCTCTACAATGAGCAGTTCTTC. Translated, it gives CASSLGGGLYNEQFF.

This sequence joins TRBV18 and TRBJ2-7; D is unclear. Germline assignment: CDR1 KGHSH and CDR2 LQKENI. The V end lost 3 bases, the J end lost 5 bases, and 8 bases lay between the germline ends. This CDR3 contains 12 residues. CDR3 residues: CASSPGIHEQYF. CDR3 DNA: TGTGCCAGCTCACCCGGTATCCACGAGCAGTACTTC.

The gene calls are TRBV6-4 and TRBJ2-1, with TRBD2 matching over 8 bases. Germline assignment: CDR1 MRHNA and CDR2 SNTAGT. Losses at the gene ends were 2 bases for V and 8 bases for J; bases not matched to a gene: 5. This CDR3 has 14 amino acids. The CDR3 reads CASSDQGLEDEQFF. The CDR3 DNA is TGTGCCAGCAGTGACCAGGGACTAGAGGATGAGCAGTTCTTC.

The chain carries TRBV4-3 and TRBJ2-3, with 7 bases that match TRBD1. Germline values: CDR1 LGHNA, CDR2 YSLEER. With 0 bases clipped from V and 3 bases from J, the junction kept 3 bases outside the gene matches. The CDR3 runs to 15 residues. CDR3: CASSQEKGATDTQYF. The CDR3 DNA sequence: TGCGCCAGCAGCCAAGAAAAGGGGGCAACAGATACGCAGTATTTT.

The genes are TRBV4-2 and TRBJ1-5; D may be TRBD1 (5 bases). The CDR3 consists of 18 residues. The germline V gene has CDR1 LGHNA and CDR2 YNFKEQ. With 1 base removed from V and 3 bases from J, the gap between germline ends came to 19 bases. The CDR3 reads CASSQAPRLDRPNQPQHF. The CDR3 DNA is TGTGCCAGCAGCCAAGCACCTCGATTAGACAGACCCAATCAGCCCCAGCATTTT.

This rearrangement joins TRBV19 to TRBJ1-1; 7 nucleotides align to TRBD1. From germline, CDR1 is LNHDA and CDR2 SQIVND (reference sequence). J was trimmed by 4 bases and V by 7 bases; bases with no gene match: 9. This CDR3 spans 14 amino acids. This CDR3 is CASTYPGQSTEAFF. CDR3 coding DNA: TGTGCCAGTACTTATCCGGGACAGAGCACTGAAGCTTTCTTT.